A selection of T cell receptor beta chains follows, all from one sample in a study of CD8+CD57+ T cells in acquired aplastic anemia. TCRdb re-analysed the reads in MiXCR, keeping a single row per CDR3 protein. In the table there are 150,000 to 200,000 distinct CDR3 sequences, more than 45% of which are singletons. The sequenced sample consisted of sorted CD4+, CD8+, or CD8+CD57+ T cells (not recorded which) from PBMCs. These receptor sequences come from a human donor with aplastic anemia. Both conserved end residues are part of each CDR3. Fields, in order: J gene, D gene, clone size, V gene, CDR3 protein, CDR3 DNA. The D gene is left open where the match is weak. Not every row has a clone size; where given, it reads once, few, many or a size class.

>TRBJ1-2|NA|NA|TRBV7-9
CASSSSFSNYGYTF
TGTGCCAGCAGCTCCAGTTTCTCTAACTATGGCTACACCTTC
>TRBJ2-1|NA|NA|TRBV9
CASSVDGEFNEQFF
TGTGCCAGCAGCGTAGATGGGGAGTTCAATGAGCAGTTCTTC
>TRBJ1-1|TRBD1|NA|TRBV6-1
CASSERRTGSGTEAFF
TGTGCCAGCAGTGAAAGGAGGACAGGGAGTGGGACTGAAGCTTTCTTT
>TRBJ2-1|TRBD1|few|TRBV20-1
CSAPRRDRGTYNEQFF
TGCAGTGCTCCCCGGCGGGACAGGGGTACCTACAATGAGCAGTTCTTC
>TRBJ2-7|NA|NA|TRBV10-2
CASTNGGQEQYF
TGCGCCAGCACCAACGGGGGGCAGGAGCAGTACTTC
>TRBJ2-6|NA|NA|TRBV7-2
CASSLATNVLTF
TGTGCCAGCAGCTTAGCGACCAACGTCCTGACTTTC
>TRBJ2-1|NA|many|TRBV29-1
CSVFVVGDNEQFF
TGCAGCGTTTTCGTTGTCGGGGACAATGAGCAGTTCTTC
>TRBJ2-1|TRBD1|many|TRBV10-1
CASSEGSGQAYNEQFF
TGCGCCAGCAGTGAAGGTTCAGGACAGGCCTACAATGAGCAGTTCTTC
>TRBJ1-2|NA|NA|TRBV7-2
CASSLYESVYTF
TGTGCCAGCAGCTTATACGAGTCAGTCTACACCTTC
>TRBJ1-3|NA|few|TRBV7-2
CASSLAEGINGNTIYF
TGTGCCAGCAGCTTAGCGGAGGGAATAAATGGAAACACCATATATTTT
>TRBJ2-1|NA|NA|TRBV4-3
CASSQDRAGSDNEQFF
TGCGCCAGCAGCCAAGATCGGGCGGGGAGTGACAATGAGCAGTTCTTC